The rows below give T cell receptor beta chains drawn from one sample of a study of PD-L1 blockade in urothelial cancer. TCRdb keeps only in-frame clones here, not all; method: immunoSEQ multiplex PCR. The sample includes about 86,000 clones, about 84% of them seen just once. The sample was PBMCs, taken around atezolizumab (anti-PD-L1) treatment. These receptor sequences come from a man between 60 and 75 years old with urothelial cancer. CDR3s include the opening cysteine and the closing phenylalanine or tryptophan. Each record gives: V gene, J gene, D gene, clone size, CDR3 protein, CDR3 DNA. The D gene is left open where the match is weak. A clone size is listed for some rows: how often the clone was seen (once, few, many), or a class if it is expanded.

TRBV9	TRBJ2-1	-	-	CASSPGRNNNEQFF	TGTGCCAGCAGCCCAGGCCGGAATAACAATGAGCAGTTCTTC
TRBV18	TRBJ1-4	-	-	CASSPRQKLFF	TGTGCCAGCTCACCTAGACAGAAACTGTTTTTT
TRBV12-5	TRBJ1-2	TRBD1	-	CASGLGTGVYGYTF	TGTGCTAGTGGTTTGGGGACAGGGGTCTATGGCTACACCTTC
TRBV19	TRBJ1-1	TRBD1	-	CASSIGTGVNTEAFF	TGTGCCAGTAGTATTGGGACAGGGGTGAACACTGAAGCTTTCTTT
TRBV18	TRBJ1-5	TRBD1	-	CASSPGTGARQPQHF	TGTGCCAGCTCACCAGGGACAGGGGCACGGCAGCCCCAGCATTTT
TRBV7-7	TRBJ2-5	TRBD1	many	CASSNYGQDETQYF	TGTGCTAGCAGCAACTATGGACAGGACGAGACCCAGTACTTC
TRBV9	TRBJ2-7	-	-	CASSVGQGGYEQYF	TGTGCCAGCAGCGTAGGGCAGGGAGGCTACGAGCAGTACTTC
TRBV29-1	TRBJ2-2	-	once	CSAGRGGGIGPGELFF	TGCAGCGCCGGTCGGGGCGGCGGGATAGGTCCCGGGGAGCTGTTTTTT
TRBV7-9	TRBJ2-1	TRBD1	few	CASSFGTGGVYNEQFF	TGTGCCAGCAGCTTCGGGACAGGGGGCGTCTACAATGAGCAGTTCTTC
TRBV30	TRBJ2-5	-	-	CAWSVQIGQETQYF	TGTGCCTGGAGTGTACAGATCGGACAAGAGACCCAGTACTTC
TRBV2	TRBJ2-7	-	-	CASSAIDRKSYEQYF	TGTGCCAGCAGTGCAATAGACAGGAAATCCTACGAGCAGTACTTC
TRBV7-3	TRBJ2-2	TRBD1	-	CASSLRGPGELFF	TGTGCCAGCAGCCTCAGGGGGCCCGGGGAGCTGTTTTTT
TRBV27	TRBJ2-3	TRBD2	-	CASTPGTSGTDTQYF	TGTGCCAGCACCCCCGGGACTAGCGGCACAGATACGCAGTATTTT
TRBV15	TRBJ1-1	-	-	CATAGQNTEAFF	TGTGCCACCGCTGGACAGAACACTGAAGCTTTCTTT
TRBV30	TRBJ1-2	TRBD1	-	CAWSGPQGVNYGYTF	TGTGCCTGGAGCGGCCCGCAGGGGGTTAACTATGGCTACACCTTC